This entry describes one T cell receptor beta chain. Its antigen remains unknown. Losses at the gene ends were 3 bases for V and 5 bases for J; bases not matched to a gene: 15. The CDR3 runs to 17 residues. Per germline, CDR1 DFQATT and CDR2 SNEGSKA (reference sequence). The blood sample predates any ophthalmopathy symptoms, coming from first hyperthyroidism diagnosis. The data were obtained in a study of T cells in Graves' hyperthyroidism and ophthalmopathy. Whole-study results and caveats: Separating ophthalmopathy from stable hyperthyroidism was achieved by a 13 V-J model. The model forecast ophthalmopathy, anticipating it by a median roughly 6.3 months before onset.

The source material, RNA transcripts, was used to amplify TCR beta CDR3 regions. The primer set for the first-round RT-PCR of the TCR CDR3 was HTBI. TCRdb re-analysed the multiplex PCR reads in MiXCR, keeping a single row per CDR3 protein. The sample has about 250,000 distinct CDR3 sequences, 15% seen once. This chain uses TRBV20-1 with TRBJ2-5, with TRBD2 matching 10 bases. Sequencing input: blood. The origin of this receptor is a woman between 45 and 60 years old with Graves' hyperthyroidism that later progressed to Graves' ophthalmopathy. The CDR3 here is CSASSFLASGSLETQYF. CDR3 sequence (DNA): TGCAGTGCTAGTTCGTTCCTGGCTAGCGGGAGTTTGGAGACCCAGTACTTC.